The subject of this entry is one T cell receptor (beta chain). These data belong to a study of blood T cell repertoires in COVID-19. Across the whole study: Material from acute and convalescent COVID-19 was sourced from the United States, Italy and Spain. Sources were T cells, B-cell-depleted T cells, or PBMCs; the material itself was cDNA or gDNA.

Original data processing: Amplification from reference gene primers served as the basis for estimated nucleated cell counts. Profiled with immunoSEQ multiplex PCR; TCRdb holds only in-frame clones, not every one. The V and J calls and clone size are taken from that table; D and trimming were inferred from the DNA. The sample has approximately 190,000 clones, roughly nine tenths seen once. This CDR3 contains 14 residues. The V gene lost 5 bases and the J gene lost 1 base, with 8 bases spanning the gap. Germline loops: CDR1 MNHEY, CDR2 SMNVEV (reference sequence). The rearrangement uses TRBV27 and TRBJ2-2; no reliable D call. This receptor was obtained from a man in his 70s with active or convalescent COVID-19. Source material: peripheral blood. The CDR3 protein is CASSLQRNTGELFF. Here the CDR3 DNA reads TGTGCCAGCAGTCTTCAGCGGAACACCGGGGAGCTGTTTTTT.